This T cell receptor (beta chain) was observed in a study of shared clonotypes between healthy human individuals. Only CD45RO-negative cells positively selected for CCR7 counted as naive CD8 cells, so terminally differentiated effector memory CD45RA+ cells were excluded. The repertoire was sequenced with immunoSEQ multiplex PCR; TCRdb's copy has only in-frame clones and lacks some. The sample shows about 680,000 clones, around 92% of them seen only once. About this clone itself: The sample contains more than one DNA sequence encoding this CDR3.

This CDR3 is built from 11 residues. Germline V gene sequence: CDR1 SQVTM, CDR2 ANQGSEA. V lost 6 bases and J 3 bases, leaving 9 bases between the germline ends. This receptor was identified in a man aged 25 to 40 in good health. Source material: naive CD8+ T cells sorted from blood. The chain couples TRBV29-1 to TRBJ2-7; perhaps TRBD1 as D (6 bases). In DNA, the CDR3 is TGCAGCGTCTTGGACAGCTACGAGCAGTACTTC. Its protein product is CSVLDSYEQYF.